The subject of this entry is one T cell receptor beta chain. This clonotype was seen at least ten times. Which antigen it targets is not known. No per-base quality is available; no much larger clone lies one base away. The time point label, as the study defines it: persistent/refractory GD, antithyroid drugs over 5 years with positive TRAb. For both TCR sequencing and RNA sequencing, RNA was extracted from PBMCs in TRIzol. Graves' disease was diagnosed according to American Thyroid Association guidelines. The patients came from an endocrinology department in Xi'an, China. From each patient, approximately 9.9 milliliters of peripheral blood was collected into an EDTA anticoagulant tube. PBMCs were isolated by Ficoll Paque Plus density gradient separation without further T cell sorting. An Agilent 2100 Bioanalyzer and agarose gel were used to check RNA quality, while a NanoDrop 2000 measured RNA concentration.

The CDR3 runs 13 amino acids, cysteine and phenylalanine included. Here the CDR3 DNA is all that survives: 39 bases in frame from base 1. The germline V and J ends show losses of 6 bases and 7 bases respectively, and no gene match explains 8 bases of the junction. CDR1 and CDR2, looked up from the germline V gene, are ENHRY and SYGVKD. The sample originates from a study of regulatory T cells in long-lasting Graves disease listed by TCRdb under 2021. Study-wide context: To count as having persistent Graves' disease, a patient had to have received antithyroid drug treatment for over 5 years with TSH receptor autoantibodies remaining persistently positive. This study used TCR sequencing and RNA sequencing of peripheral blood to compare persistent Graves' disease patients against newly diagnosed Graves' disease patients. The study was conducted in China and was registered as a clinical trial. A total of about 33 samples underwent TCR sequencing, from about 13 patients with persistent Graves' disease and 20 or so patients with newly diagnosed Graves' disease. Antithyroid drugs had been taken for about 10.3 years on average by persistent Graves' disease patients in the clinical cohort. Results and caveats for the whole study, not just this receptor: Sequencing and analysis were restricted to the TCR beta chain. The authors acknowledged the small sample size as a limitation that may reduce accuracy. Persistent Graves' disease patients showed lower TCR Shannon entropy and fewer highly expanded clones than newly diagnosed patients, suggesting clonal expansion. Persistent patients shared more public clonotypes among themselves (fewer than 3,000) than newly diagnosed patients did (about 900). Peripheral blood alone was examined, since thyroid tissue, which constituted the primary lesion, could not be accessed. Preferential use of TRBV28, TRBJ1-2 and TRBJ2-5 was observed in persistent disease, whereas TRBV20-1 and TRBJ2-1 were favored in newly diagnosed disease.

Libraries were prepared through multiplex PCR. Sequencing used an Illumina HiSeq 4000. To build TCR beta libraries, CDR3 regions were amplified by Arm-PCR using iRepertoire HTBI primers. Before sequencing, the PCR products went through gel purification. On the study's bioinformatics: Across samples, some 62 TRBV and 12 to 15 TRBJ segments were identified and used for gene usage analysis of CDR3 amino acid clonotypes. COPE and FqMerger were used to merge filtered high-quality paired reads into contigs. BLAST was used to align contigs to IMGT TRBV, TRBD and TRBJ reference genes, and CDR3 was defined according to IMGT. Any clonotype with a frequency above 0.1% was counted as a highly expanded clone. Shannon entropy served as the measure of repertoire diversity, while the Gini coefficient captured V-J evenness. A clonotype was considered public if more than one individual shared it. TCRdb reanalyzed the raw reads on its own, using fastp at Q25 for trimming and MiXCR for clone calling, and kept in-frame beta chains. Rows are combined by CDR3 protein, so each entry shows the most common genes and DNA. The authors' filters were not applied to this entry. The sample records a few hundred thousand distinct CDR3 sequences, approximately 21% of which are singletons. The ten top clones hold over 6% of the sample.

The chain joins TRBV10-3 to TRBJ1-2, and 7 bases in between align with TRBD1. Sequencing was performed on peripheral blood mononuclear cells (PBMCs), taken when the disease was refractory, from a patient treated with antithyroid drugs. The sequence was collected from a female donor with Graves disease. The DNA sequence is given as TGTGCCATCAGAACAGGGGTGGCGGCTGGCTACACCTTC. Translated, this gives CAIRTGVAAGYTF.